This record looks at one TCR beta chain sequence and its context. The antigen it binds to is not known. No qualities accompany the bases; no much larger clone lies one base away. The immunoSEQ Assay, a bias-controlled multiplex PCR, was used to amplify TCRbeta CDR3 regions from genomic DNA. The source study handled its data this way. Nucleated cell counts per sample were estimated from amplification of reference gene primers within the assay. To quantify the absolute abundance of each unique TCRbeta CDR3 rearrangement, sequence reads were collapsed and filtered. For each sample, productive Simpson clonality was calculated by taking the square root of Simpson's diversity index across productive rearrangements. TCRdb's version of the immuneACCESS table is confined to in-frame rearrangements and falls short of the full clone set. An unresolved V gene accounts for under half of the shortfall where checked; the remainder is of unknown origin. V and J calls plus clone size are reproduced from that table; the DNA served to infer D and trimming. This sample holds roughly 150,000 clones; about 86% were observed only once. Around 9.9% of the sample rests with the top ten.

The data were obtained in a study of blood T cell repertoires in COVID-19 (TCRdb year 2020). About the full investigation: Samples from collaborators originated in the United States, Italy and Spain and spanned both the acute and convalescent phases of COVID-19. The prospective study material was composed of cDNA or gDNA derived from T cells, B-cell-depleted T cells, or PBMCs. Deeply sampled blood TCRbeta repertoires from subjects exposed to, actively infected with, or recovered from COVID-19 were included in the dataset. A freely available public database, intended as a resource for researchers studying the immune response to SARS-CoV-2, is where the repertoires were released. Samples came from the ongoing ImmuneRACE study (first 160 participants) plus 1,254 subjects from 6 global collaborators. A de-identified subject ID, COVID-19 status, age in years and sex were almost always included in the sample metadata. Where available, HLA class I and class II types were obtained from metadata supplied by the sample provider rather than from assay-based typing.

Beyond this particular receptor, the publication reports: The quantity of clinical and demographic metadata differed by source and by participant and was supplied without curation.

Collaborating institutions collected whole blood in K2EDTA tubes following their own protocols. For TCRbeta analysis, collaborators shipped samples as frozen whole blood, isolated PBMCs, or DNA extracted from either of those sample types. CDR1 and CDR2 (SGHDN, FVKESK) derive from the germline V gene. Germline trimming amounts to 0 bases on V and 7 bases on J, with 9 as the count of junction bases outside the gene matches. The CDR3 holds 16 amino acids from the cysteine to the phenylalanine. The kept DNA is CDR3 alone, 48 bases in frame from the first base. The sample taken for sequencing was peripheral blood. The clonotype comes from a man between 65 and 79 years old with active or convalescent COVID-19. The chain couples TRBV14 to TRBJ1-2; 9 of the junction bases match TRBD1. The CDR3 has the sequence CASSQDSPHRGRGYTF. The bases read TGTGCCAGCAGCCAAGATAGTCCTCACAGGGGGCGTGGCTACACCTTC.